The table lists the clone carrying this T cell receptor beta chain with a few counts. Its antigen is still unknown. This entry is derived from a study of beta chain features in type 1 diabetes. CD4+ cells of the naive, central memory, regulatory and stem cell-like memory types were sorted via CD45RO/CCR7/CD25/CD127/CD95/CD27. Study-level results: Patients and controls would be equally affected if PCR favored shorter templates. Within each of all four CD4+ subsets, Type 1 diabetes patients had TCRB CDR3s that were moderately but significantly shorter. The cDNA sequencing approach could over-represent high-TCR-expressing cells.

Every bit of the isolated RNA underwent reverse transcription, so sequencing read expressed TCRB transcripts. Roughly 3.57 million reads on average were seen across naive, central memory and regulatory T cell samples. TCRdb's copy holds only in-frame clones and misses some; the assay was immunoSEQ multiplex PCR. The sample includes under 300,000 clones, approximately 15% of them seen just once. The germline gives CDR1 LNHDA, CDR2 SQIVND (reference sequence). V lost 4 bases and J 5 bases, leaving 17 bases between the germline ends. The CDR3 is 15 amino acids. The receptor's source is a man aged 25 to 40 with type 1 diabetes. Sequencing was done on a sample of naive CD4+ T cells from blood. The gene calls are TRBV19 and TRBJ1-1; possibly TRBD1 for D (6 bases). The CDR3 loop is CASSTPQGIRTEAFF. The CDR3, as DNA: TGTGCCAGTAGTACCCCCCAGGGGATCCGGACTGAAGCTTTCTTT.